This TCR beta chain originates from a study of cytomegalovirus exposure and HLA in healthy donors. Study findings and constraints: In vitro data verified three CMV-associated chains as specific for CMV antigens.

A multiplex PCR was run with 60 Vbeta primers and 13 Jbeta primers. The data were produced by immunoSEQ multiplex PCR, yet TCRdb's version contains in-frame clones alone and is incomplete. The table lists fewer than 250,000 clones, about 80% of them singletons. Concerning this clone itself: The antigen remains unidentified.

The CDR3 covers 15 residues. V was clipped by 7 bases and J by 6 bases, with 20 bases between them. Per germline, CDR1 SGHRS and CDR2 YFSETQ. Sequencing was carried out using PBMCs. This sequence was found in a woman in her 50s in good health and CMV-seropositive. This chain joins TRBV5-1 and TRBJ1-3; a weak D match, TRBD1 (6 bases). The CDR3 protein is CASRQDSTPENTIYF. The CDR3 DNA reads TGCGCCAGCCGACAGGACAGCACCCCGGAAAACACCATATATTTT.